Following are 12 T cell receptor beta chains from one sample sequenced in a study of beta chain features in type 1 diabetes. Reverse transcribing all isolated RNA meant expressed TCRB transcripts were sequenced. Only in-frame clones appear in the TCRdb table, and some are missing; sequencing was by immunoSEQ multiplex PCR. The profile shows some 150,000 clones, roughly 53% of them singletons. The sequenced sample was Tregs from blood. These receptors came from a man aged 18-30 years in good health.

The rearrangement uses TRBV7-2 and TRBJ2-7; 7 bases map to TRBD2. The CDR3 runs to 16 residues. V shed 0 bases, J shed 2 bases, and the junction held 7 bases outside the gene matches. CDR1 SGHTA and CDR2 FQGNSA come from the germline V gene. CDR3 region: CASSLASTSLAYEQYF. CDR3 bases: TGTGCCAGCAGCTTAGCTTCGACTAGCTTAGCCTACGAGCAGTACTTC. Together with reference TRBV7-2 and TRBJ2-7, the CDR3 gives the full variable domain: GAGVSQSPSNKVTEKGKDVELRCDPISGHTALYWYRQSLGQGLEFLIYFQGNSAPDKSGLPSDRFSAERTGGSVSTLTIQRTQQEDSAVYLCASSLASTSLAYEQYFGPGTRLTVT.

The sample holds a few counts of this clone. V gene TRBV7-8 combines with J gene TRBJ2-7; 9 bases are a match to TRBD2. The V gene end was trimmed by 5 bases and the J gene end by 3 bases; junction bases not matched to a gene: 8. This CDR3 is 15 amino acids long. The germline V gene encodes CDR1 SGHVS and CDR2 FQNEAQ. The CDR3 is CASSARASGNYEQYF. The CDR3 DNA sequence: TGTGCCAGCAGCGCCCGGGCTAGCGGGAACTACGAGCAGTACTTC. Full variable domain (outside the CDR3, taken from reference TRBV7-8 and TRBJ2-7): GAGVSQSPRYKVAKRGQDVALRCDPISGHVSLFWYQQALGQGPEFLTYFQNEAQLDKSGLPSDRFFAERPEGSVSTLKIQRTQQEDSAVYLCASSARASGNYEQYFGPGTRLTVT.

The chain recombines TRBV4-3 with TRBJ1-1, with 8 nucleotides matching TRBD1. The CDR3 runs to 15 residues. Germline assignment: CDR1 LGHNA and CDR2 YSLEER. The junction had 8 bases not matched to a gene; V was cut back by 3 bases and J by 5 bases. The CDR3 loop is CASSQMDREWTEAFF. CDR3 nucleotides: TGCGCCAGCAGCCAGATGGACAGGGAATGGACTGAAGCTTTCTTT.

The CDR3 spells CASSQMREGTGELFF. The CDR3 DNA follows: TGTGCCAGCAGTCAAATGAGGGAGGGGACCGGGGAGCTGTTTTTT. The genes are TRBV7-6 and TRBJ2-2; 7 bases align to TRBD2. Germline CDR1 reads SGHVS; CDR2 reads FNYEAQ. The junction had 9 bases not matched to a gene; V was cut back by 6 bases and J by 5 bases. CDR3 size: 15 residues.

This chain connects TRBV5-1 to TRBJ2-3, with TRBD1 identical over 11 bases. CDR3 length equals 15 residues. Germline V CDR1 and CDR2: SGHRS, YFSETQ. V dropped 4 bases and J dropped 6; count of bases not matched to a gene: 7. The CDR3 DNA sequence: TGCGCCAGCAGCATGGGACAGGGGGAGGTGGATACGCAGTATTTT. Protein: CASSMGQGEVDTQYF.

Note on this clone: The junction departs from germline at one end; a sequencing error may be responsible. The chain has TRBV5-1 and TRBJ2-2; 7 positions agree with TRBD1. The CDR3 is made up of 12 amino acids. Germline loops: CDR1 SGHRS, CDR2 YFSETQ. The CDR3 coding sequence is TGCGCCAGCAGCGGGGGACAGCTCAAGCCGGTTTTT. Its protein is CASSGGQLKPVF.

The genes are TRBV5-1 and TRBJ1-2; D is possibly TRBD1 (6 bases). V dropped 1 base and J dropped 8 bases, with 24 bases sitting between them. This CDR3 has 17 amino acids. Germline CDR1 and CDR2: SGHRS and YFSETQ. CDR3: CASSLRPGAGLALGYTF. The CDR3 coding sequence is TGCGCCAGCAGCTTGAGGCCAGGGGCAGGGTTAGCCCTAGGCTACACCTTC.

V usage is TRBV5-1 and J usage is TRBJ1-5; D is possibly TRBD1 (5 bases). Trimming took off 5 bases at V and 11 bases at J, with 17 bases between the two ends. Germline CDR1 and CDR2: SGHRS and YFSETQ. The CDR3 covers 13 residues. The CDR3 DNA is TGCGCCAGCAGTCTTAGTGCGGGGACGACCCAGCATTTT. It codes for CASSLSAGTTQHF.

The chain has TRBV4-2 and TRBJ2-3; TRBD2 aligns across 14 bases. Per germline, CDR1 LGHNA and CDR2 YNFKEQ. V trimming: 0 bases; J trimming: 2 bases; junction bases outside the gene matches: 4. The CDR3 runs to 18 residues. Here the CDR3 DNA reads TGTGCCAGCAGCCAAGACTGGACTAGCGGGAGGTACACAGATACGCAGTATTTT. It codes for CASSQDWTSGRYTDTQYF.

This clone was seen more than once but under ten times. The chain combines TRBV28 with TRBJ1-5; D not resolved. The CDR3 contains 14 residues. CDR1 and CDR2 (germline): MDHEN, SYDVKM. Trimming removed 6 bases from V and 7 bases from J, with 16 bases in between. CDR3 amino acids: CASRLERAAQPQHF. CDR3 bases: TGTGCCAGCAGACTTGAGAGGGCGGCCCAGCCCCAGCATTTT.

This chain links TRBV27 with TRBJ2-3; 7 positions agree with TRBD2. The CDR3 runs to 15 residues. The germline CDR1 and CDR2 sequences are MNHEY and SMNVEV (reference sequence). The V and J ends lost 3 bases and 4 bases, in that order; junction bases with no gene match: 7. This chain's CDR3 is CASSFRGTKADTQYF. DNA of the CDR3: TGTGCCAGCAGTTTCCGGGGGACTAAGGCAGATACGCAGTATTTT.

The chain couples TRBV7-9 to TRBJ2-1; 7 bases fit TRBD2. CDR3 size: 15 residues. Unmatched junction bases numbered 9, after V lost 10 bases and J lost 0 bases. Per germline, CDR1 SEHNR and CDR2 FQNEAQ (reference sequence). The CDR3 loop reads CAIGAGPSSYNEQFF. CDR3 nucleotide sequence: TGTGCCATCGGAGCGGGACCGAGCTCCTACAATGAGCAGTTCTTC.